A single sample is the source of the 19 T cell receptor beta chains below, sequenced in a study of T cell repertoires in cytomegalovirus infection. TCRdb independently ran MiXCR on the reads; one entry per CDR3 protein. The data hold hundreds of thousands of distinct CDR3 sequences, with roughly 26% observed a single time. Sequencing was carried out using CD8+ T cells from PBMCs. The receptors stem from a human donor in good health (CMV status not recorded). Some clones in this sample may be carry-over from other donors' samples.

This clonotype was observed many times. J is TRBJ1-3 and V is TRBV28; unclear D gene. The ends were cut back, 6 bases at V and 3 bases at J, with 9 bases in the middle. CDR3 length equals 13 residues. Germline CDR1 reads MDHEN; CDR2 reads SYDVKM. The CDR3 loop is CASRDVVGNTIYF. The DNA of the CDR3 is TGTGCCAGCAGAGACGTGGTTGGAAACACCATATATTTT.

In its sample, this clonotype was seen a few times. V is TRBV5-4 and J is TRBJ2-1, with 9 bases matching TRBD2. This CDR3 region has 15 residues. In germline, CDR1 is SGHNT, CDR2 YYREEE (reference sequence). After removal of 1 base from V and 6 bases from J, the junction contained 5 bases not matched to a gene. As DNA, the CDR3 is TGTGCCAGCAGCTTGTGGCGGGGGGGCCTCAATGAGCAGTTCTTC. Encoded protein: CASSLWRGGLNEQFF.

The rearrangement joins TRBV7-3 to TRBJ2-5; possible D gene TRBD1, 5 bases. This CDR3 spans 13 amino acids. V was clipped by 4 bases and J by 5 bases, with 11 bases between them. Looked up from germline, CDR1 is SGHTA and CDR2 is FQGTGA. CDR3 DNA sequence: TGTGCCAGCAGCTCAGCAGGGTCGGAGACCCAGTACTTC. It is translated as CASSSAGSETQYF.

The sample holds one count of this clonotype. The V and J genes are TRBV29-1 and TRBJ1-1; 9 nucleotides match TRBD1. The CDR3 runs 17 residues. The trim removed 3 bases at V and 4 bases at J, leaving 15 bases unmatched. Germline loops: CDR1 SQVTM, CDR2 ANQGSEA. The CDR3 nucleotides are TGCAGCGTTGACCGATTCTCGACAGGGGGGTTGGGCACTGAAGCTTTCTTT. Translated, it gives CSVDRFSTGGLGTEAFF. The complete variable domain, with remaining parts taken from reference TRBV29-1 and TRBJ1-1, reads SAVISQKPSRDICQRGTSLTIQCQVDSQVTMMFWYRQQPGQSLTLIATANQGSEATYESGFVIDKFPISRPNLTFSTLTVSNMSPEDSSIYLCSVDRFSTGGLGTEAFFGQGTRLTVV.

The CDR3 DNA reads as TGTGCCAGCAGCTTTCACCCAGGGGGCGCAGGGACTGAAGCTTTCTTT. Its translation: CASSFHPGGAGTEAFF. The chain employs TRBV7-9 and TRBJ1-1; the match to TRBD1 covers 8 bases. The V gene's germline CDR1 is SEHNR and CDR2 FQNEAQ (reference sequence). Trimming at V came to 3 bases and at J to 5 bases, leaving 11 bases not matched to a gene. The CDR3 spans 16 residues.

Here the CDR3 DNA reads TGTGCCAGCAGTCGTCCCGGGACAATTTCTGAAGCTTTCTTT. Translated, it gives CASSRPGTISEAFF. The rearrangement joins TRBV7-3 to TRBJ1-1; D perhaps matches TRBD1 (6 bases). The CDR3 extends over 14 amino acids. Germline V CDR1 and CDR2: SGHTA, FQGTGA. Trimming removed 6 bases at V and 6 bases at J, with 17 bases between.

The chain joins TRBV20-1 to TRBJ1-1; no clear D gene. The CDR3 totals 14 residues. V was clipped by 3 bases and J by 2 bases, with 13 bases between them. The germline V gene has CDR1 DFQATT and CDR2 SNEGSKA (reference sequence). The CDR3 is CSASPGKKNTEAFF. CDR3 sequence (DNA): TGCAGTGCTAGTCCGGGGAAGAAAAACACTGAAGCTTTCTTT.

This clonotype occurred many times. This chain uses TRBV7-6 with TRBJ2-5; TRBD2 agrees at 7 bases. The CDR3 has 15 amino acids. V was clipped by 1 base and J by 5 bases; unmatched bases: 7. Looked up from germline, CDR1 is SGHVS and CDR2 is FNYEAQ. The CDR3 sequence: CASSLVMGGMETQYF. For the CDR3, the DNA is TGTGCCAGCAGCTTAGTGATGGGAGGGATGGAGACCCAGTACTTC.

The chain is built from TRBV29-1 and TRBJ1-1, with D possibly being TRBD1 (6 bases). Germline CDR1 SQVTM, CDR2 ANQGSEA. Trimming took off 8 bases at V and 6 bases at J, with 16 bases between the two ends. The CDR3 is 12 amino acids. CDR3 DNA: TGCAGCCCCGGGGGCCCTGGGGCTGAAGCTTTCTTT. Translated, it gives CSPGGPGAEAFF.

The chain links TRBV14 to TRBJ2-1, with TRBD2 matching 7 bases. CDR1 SGHDN and CDR2 FVKESK come from the germline V gene. J was trimmed by 2 bases and V by 0 bases; bases with no gene match: 16. The CDR3 covers 20 residues. Written as DNA, the CDR3 is TGTGCCAGCAGCCAAGATCGCCGGGTGTTTTTACGGGGGGCCTACAATGAGCAGTTCTTC. This translates into CASSQDRRVFLRGAYNEQFF.

CDR3 sequence: CSARDPLGIYNEQFF. The CDR3 nucleotides read TGCAGTGCTAGAGATCCTCTAGGGATCTACAATGAGCAGTTCTTC. This chain connects TRBV20-1 to TRBJ2-1, with D uncertain. Germline V CDR1 and CDR2: DFQATT, SNEGSKA (reference sequence). The CDR3 consists of 15 residues. The V gene lost 0 bases and the J gene lost 3 bases, with 12 bases spanning the gap.

V and J are TRBV20-1 and TRBJ2-1; TRBD2 matches 10 bases. V was clipped by 5 bases and J by 7 bases; unmatched bases: 8. Germline loops: CDR1 DFQATT, CDR2 SNEGSKA (reference sequence). The CDR3 extends over 14 amino acids. The CDR3: CSAWASGGGNEQFF. CDR3 DNA sequence: TGCAGTGCTTGGGCTAGCGGGGGAGGGAATGAGCAGTTCTTC.

The rearrangement uses TRBV25-1 and TRBJ2-5; D not resolved. The V gene lost 0 bases and the J gene lost 4 bases, with 15 bases spanning the gap. CDR3 size: 16 residues. The V gene's germline CDR1 is MGHDK and CDR2 SYGVNS. CDR3 nucleotides: TGTGCCAGCAGTGAATACGGACCGAAGACGGGAGAGACCCAGTACTTC. Amino acids: CASSEYGPKTGETQYF.

Only a few counts were recorded for this clonotype. V and J are TRBV25-1 and TRBJ1-1; no firm D call. The V end was cut by 8 bases, the J end by 1 base, with 11 bases between. This CDR3 contains 13 residues. Germline values: CDR1 MGHDK, CDR2 SYGVNS. CDR3 nucleotides: TGTGCCAGCCAAGCCACAGAGAACACTGAAGCTTTCTTT. This encodes CASQATENTEAFF. The full variable domain, completed using reference TRBV25-1 and TRBJ1-1, is EADIYQTPRYLVIGTGKKITLECSQTMGHDKMYWYQQDPGMELHLIHYSYGVNSTEKGDLSSESTVSRIRTEHFPLTLESARPSHTSQYLCASQATENTEAFFGQGTRLTVV.

V gene TRBV29-1 combines with J gene TRBJ1-2; no clear D. CDR1 and CDR2 (germline): SQVTM, ANQGSEA. The CDR3 loop spans 11 amino acids. Trimming removed 4 bases at V and 8 bases at J, with 11 bases between. The DNA for the CDR3 is TGCAGCGTTGGCGGGGATTGGGGCTACACCTTC. Amino acid sequence: CSVGGDWGYTF. The full variable domain, with the rest looked up from reference TRBV29-1 and TRBJ1-2, is SAVISQKPSRDICQRGTSLTIQCQVDSQVTMMFWYRQQPGQSLTLIATANQGSEATYESGFVIDKFPISRPNLTFSTLTVSNMSPEDSSIYLCSVGGDWGYTFGSGTRLTVV.

Many counts were recorded for this clonotype. V gene TRBV3-1 combines with J gene TRBJ2-1; 7 bases line up with TRBD2. Germline-derived CDR1 and CDR2 are LGHDT and YNNKEL (reference sequence). V shed 2 bases, J shed 1 base, and the junction held 8 bases outside the gene matches. The CDR3 is 17 residues long. As DNA, the CDR3 is TGTGCCAGCAGCCAACAGGCGGGGGTCCAATCCTACAATGAGCAGTTCTTC. Protein product: CASSQQAGVQSYNEQFF.

The V call is TRBV18, the J call TRBJ2-2, with 7 bases matching TRBD1. CDR1 KGHSH and CDR2 LQKENI come from the germline V gene. CDR3 length equals 16 residues. J gave up 0 bases and V 4 bases, and 5 bases lay outside the gene matches. The CDR3 coding sequence is TGTGCCAGCTCACTCAGACAGGGTCCGAACACCGGGGAGCTGTTTTTT. Protein: CASSLRQGPNTGELFF.

This clonotype came up many times. The chain combines TRBV7-3 with TRBJ2-3; no firm D call. The CDR3 contains 14 residues. V was clipped by 1 base and J by 1 base, with 6 bases between them. Per germline, CDR1 SGHTA and CDR2 FQGTGA. CDR3 DNA sequence: TGTGCCAGCAGCTTAAATGGGGGCACAGATACGCAGTATTTT. Its translation is CASSLNGGTDTQYF.

Comments on this clonotype: A read error may be the cause here, since a much bigger clone is one base away. This chain joins TRBV7-9 and TRBJ1-2; no firm D call. With 5 bases removed from V and 7 bases from J, the gap between germline ends came to 17 bases. Germline V CDR1 and CDR2: SEHNR, FQNEAQ (reference sequence). The length of the CDR3 is 14 residues. CDR3 amino acids: CASSQDGLNGGYTF. CDR3 coding DNA: TGTGCCAGCAGCCAGGACGGCCTCAATGGTGGCTACACCTTC.